The 19 T cell receptor beta chains reported below all come from one sample, sequenced in a study of CD8 T cells in ankylosing spondylitis. Overall study results and limits: Within ankylosing spondylitis blood, a TCR beta motif made up of eight or nine highly homologous variants appeared to be characteristic.

Their cognate antigens are unknown. Via MiXCR, TCRdb re-called the 5' RACE reads, giving one row per CDR3 protein. This sample has fewer than 550,000 distinct CDR3 sequences, with about 5.4% found just once. Sequenced: blood, either unsorted or a sorted T cell fraction (not recorded which). The receptors were gathered from a male donor with ankylosing spondylitis.

This clonotype appeared many times. This rearrangement joins TRBV20-1 to TRBJ2-3; 12 nucleotides agree with TRBD2. There are 17 residues in the CDR3. V lost 0 bases to trimming and J lost 3 bases; unmatched junction nucleotides: 7. Germline lookup yields CDR1 DFQATT and CDR2 SNEGSKA (reference sequence). CDR3 DNA sequence: TGCAGTGCTAGAGATGCTAGCGGGGGGGCTGGGACAGATACGCAGTATTTT. This translates into CSARDASGGAGTDTQYF.

In this sample, this clonotype turned up many times. The chain links TRBV7-2 to TRBJ2-7, with unresolved D. The CDR3 has 13 residues. Looked up from germline, CDR1 is SGHTA and CDR2 is FQGNSA. V lost 5 bases to trimming and J lost 3 bases, with 11 bases between them. CDR3 bases: TGTGCCAGCAGCCCCTCCGGCTTCTACGAGCAGTACTTC. It codes for CASSPSGFYEQYF.

This clonotype was recorded at least ten times. The V and J genes are TRBV27 and TRBJ2-7; 8 positions agree with TRBD1. This CDR3 region has 16 residues. The V and J ends lost 5 bases and 5 bases, in that order; junction bases with no gene match: 14. CDR1 and CDR2 (germline): MNHEY, SMNVEV (reference sequence). The chain's CDR3 is CASSRYGQGRKNEQYF. CDR3 nucleotide sequence: TGTGCCAGCAGTCGATACGGACAGGGCAGAAAGAACGAGCAGTACTTC.

This clonotype showed up many times. The genes are TRBV12-3 or TRBV12-4 and TRBJ2-7; D is tentatively TRBD1 or TRBD2 (6 bases each). With 3 bases removed from V and 6 bases from J, the gap between germline ends came to 18 bases. The CDR3 totals 15 residues. DNA of the CDR3: TGTGCCAGCAGTTTCGGACAGAACCGGGGACTCGAGCAGTACTTC. It codes for CASSFGQNRGLEQYF.

This clonotype was observed a few times. The chain recombines TRBV5-1 with TRBJ1-4, with 8 bases that match TRBD1. V shed 0 bases, J shed 7 bases, and the junction held 8 bases outside the gene matches. The CDR3 has 16 amino acids. The germline CDR1 and CDR2 sequences are SGHRS and YFSETQ. The CDR3 loop is CASSLVSDRGREKLFF. DNA of the CDR3: TGCGCCAGCAGCTTGGTTTCCGACAGGGGTCGTGAAAAACTGTTTTTT.

Of note for this clonotype: A much larger clone lies a single base off, so this may be a read error. The rearrangement uses TRBV2 and TRBJ1-1; D gene ambiguous. The CDR3 runs to 11 residues. Germline lookup yields CDR1 SNHLY and CDR2 FYNNEI. This chain's CDR3 is CASKQNTETFF. For the CDR3, the DNA is TGTGCCAGCAAGCAGAACACTGAAACTTTCTTT.

This clonotype was seen ten or more times. Written as DNA, the CDR3 is TGCGCCAGCAGCCTAATATATGGGCAGGGCGGCCAAGAGACCCAGTACTTC. Translation: CASSLIYGQGGQETQYF. The chain couples TRBV4-3 to TRBJ2-5; D is perhaps TRBD1 (5 bases). The length of the CDR3 is 17 residues. Germline-derived CDR1 and CDR2 are LGHNA and YSLEER. V dropped 4 bases and J dropped 1 base, with 19 bases sitting between them.

Many counts were recorded for this clonotype. The rearrangement joins TRBV7-8 to TRBJ2-5; D perhaps matches TRBD2 (6 bases). The CDR3 is 13 amino acids. Trimming removed 3 bases from V and 5 bases from J, with 10 bases in between. The V gene's germline CDR1 is SGHVS and CDR2 FQNEAQ. For the CDR3, the DNA is TGTGCCAGCAGCTTCAGGGAGGAGGAGACCCAGTACTTC. It encodes CASSFREEETQYF.

This chain joins TRBV10-2 and TRBJ2-2; 8 bases match TRBD2. V lost 7 bases to trimming and J lost 5 bases; unmatched junction nucleotides: 9. Germline V gene lookup returns CDR1 WSHSY and CDR2 SAAADI. This CDR3 has 15 residues. CDR3 residues: CASTPGGLGTGELFF. In DNA, the CDR3 is TGCGCCAGCACTCCGGGAGGGTTGGGGACCGGGGAGCTGTTTTTT.

The sample holds a few counts of this clonotype. The V gene is TRBV11-2, the J gene TRBJ2-7, with a weak D call TRBD1 (6 bases). Between the trimmed V and J ends, which lost 5 bases and 1 base, there was a span of 12 bases. The CDR3 covers 14 residues. Germline loops: CDR1 SGHAT, CDR2 FQNNGV. The CDR3 nucleotides read TGTGCCAGCAGCCCGGACAGTGAATCCTACGAGCAGTACTTC. It is translated as CASSPDSESYEQYF.

The rearrangement links TRBV20-1 to TRBJ2-3; TRBD2 matches 9 bases. V lost 2 bases and J lost 2; bases outside the gene matches: 5. The CDR3 contains 15 residues. Germline CDR1 and CDR2: DFQATT and SNEGSKA (reference sequence). CDR3 amino acids: CSARLGLAYTDTQYF. For the CDR3, the DNA is TGCAGTGCTAGACTGGGACTAGCCTACACAGATACGCAGTATTTT.

This clonotype was picked up many times. The chain links TRBV10-3 to TRBJ2-7; TRBD1 is a possible D gene (6 bases). Germline V lookup: CDR1 ENHRY, CDR2 SYGVKD. The CDR3 has 14 amino acids. Trimming stripped 4 bases from V and 3 bases from J, with 13 bases between. Here the CDR3 DNA reads TGTGCCATCAGTGGGGGTGGCAGGGGCTACGAGCAGTACTTC. It codes for CAISGGGRGYEQYF.

At least ten counts were recorded for this clonotype. The rearrangement joins TRBV11-2 to TRBJ2-3; a weak D match, TRBD2 (5 bases). The CDR3 is made up of 13 amino acids. Germline CDR1 SGHAT, CDR2 FQNNGV. Trimming pared 5 bases from V and 8 bases from J, leaving 14 bases between. CDR3 DNA sequence: TGTGCCAGCAGCCTGCAATCAGAGGGTACGCAGTATTTT. Its translation: CASSLQSEGTQYF.

This clonotype turned up a few times. The rearrangement uses TRBV27 and TRBJ2-6; D is unresolved. The CDR3 totals 19 residues. Germline V lookup: CDR1 MNHEY, CDR2 SMNVEV (reference sequence). V lost 2 bases and J 2 bases, leaving 19 bases between the germline ends. The CDR3 spells CASSLDRSGDRPGANVLTF. The CDR3 DNA is TGTGCCAGCAGTTTAGATCGGTCGGGCGATCGACCTGGGGCCAACGTCCTGACTTTC.

This clonotype came up many times. The genes are TRBV5-1 and TRBJ2-7; tentatively, D is TRBD2 (6 bases). The length of the CDR3 is 15 residues. Germline V gene sequence: CDR1 SGHRS, CDR2 YFSETQ. Trimming removed 5 bases from V and 6 bases from J, with 21 bases in between. In DNA form, the CDR3 reads TGCGCCAGCAGTTACCCGGGAAGGGGAGGTCTCGAGCAGTACTTC. Translated: CASSYPGRGGLEQYF.

This clonotype was recorded many times. This sequence joins TRBV10-3 and TRBJ2-7; the D gene is possibly TRBD2 (5 bases). In germline, CDR1 is ENHRY, CDR2 SYGVKD. Trimming left V 7 bases short and J 4 bases short, with 14 bases between. There are 13 residues in the CDR3. This CDR3 reads CAITGGSIYEQYF. CDR3 DNA: TGTGCCATCACAGGCGGGTCTATTTACGAGCAGTACTTC.

The CDR3 bases are TGTGCCTGGAGTGTGAGACCATACACAGATACGCAGTATTTT. The encoded protein is CAWSVRPYTDTQYF. The chain couples TRBV30 to TRBJ2-3, with unresolved D. Trimming pared 0 bases from V and 2 bases from J, leaving 9 bases between. The length of the CDR3 is 14 residues. Germline lookup yields CDR1 GTSNPN and CDR2 SVGIG (reference sequence).

The chain joins TRBV2 to TRBJ2-7; TRBD1 might be the D (5 bases). V was clipped by 2 bases and J by 6 bases, with 14 bases between them. The CDR3 runs to 14 residues. Germline assignment: CDR1 SNHLY and CDR2 FYNNEI. CDR3 protein: CASSETGRSREQYF. The CDR3 nucleotides are TGTGCCAGCAGTGAAACAGGTCGCAGCCGCGAGCAGTACTTC.

There are many counts of this clonotype. The rearrangement uses TRBV6-1 and TRBJ1-2, with D possibly matching TRBD1 (6 bases). V dropped 8 bases and J dropped 4 bases, with 14 bases sitting between them. Per germline, CDR1 MNHNS and CDR2 SASEGT. The CDR3 is made up of 13 amino acids. In nucleotides, the CDR3 is TGTGCCAGCCACATAGGACAGACCTATGGCTACACCTTC. Translating gives CASHIGQTYGYTF.